This entry lists 28 T cell receptor beta chains sequenced from one sample in a study of cytomegalovirus exposure and HLA in healthy donors. The study ran its PCR with 60 Vbeta and 13 Jbeta primers. TCRdb's table, derived via immunoSEQ multiplex PCR, lists solely in-frame clones and lacks some. Found here are more than 90,000 clones, 76% of them singletons; the top ten hold 1.5% to 2.5%. Sample: PBMCs. The origin of the receptors is a man aged 35 to 55 in good health and CMV-seronegative.

The rearrangement links TRBV11-2 to TRBJ2-5, with D maybe TRBD2 (6 bases). Near its end, the DNA agrees better with TRBJ2-7, so the J call may be wrong. CDR3 length equals 13 residues. Germline CDR1 SGHAT, CDR2 FQNNGV. The CDR3 spells CASSLGLEGEQYF. Written as DNA, the CDR3 is TGTGCCAGCAGCTTAGGACTAGAGGGCGAGCAGTACTTC.

The chain joins TRBV2 to TRBJ1-5; 10 nucleotides align to TRBD1. CDR1 SNHLY and CDR2 FYNNEI come from the germline V gene. The trim removed 6 bases at V and 2 bases at J, leaving 10 bases unmatched. The CDR3 spans 17 residues. The chain's CDR3 is CASSRDRQGAGNQPQHF. The CDR3, as DNA: TGTGCCAGCAGCCGAGACAGACAGGGGGCAGGCAATCAGCCCCAGCATTTT.

The chain recombines TRBV11-2 with TRBJ2-7; D may be TRBD2 (5 bases). In germline, CDR1 is SGHAT, CDR2 FQNNGV. The CDR3 contains 14 residues. V lost 4 bases to trimming and J lost 2 bases, with 12 bases between them. The CDR3 sequence: CASSSPSGPYEQYF. CDR3 nucleotide sequence: TGTGCCAGCAGCTCCCCCAGCGGTCCCTACGAGCAGTACTTC.

This clone appeared a few times. The chain joins TRBV29-1 to TRBJ2-1, with D hard to call. V lost 5 bases and J 8 bases, leaving 10 bases between the germline ends. Germline CDR1 and CDR2: SQVTM and ANQGSEA. The CDR3 is 11 residues long. CDR3: CSVTTWDEQFF. In DNA form, the CDR3 reads TGCAGCGTTACTACCTGGGATGAGCAGTTCTTC.

The J gene is TRBJ2-7, the V gene TRBV6-5, with D maybe TRBD2 (7 bases). The V and J ends lost 6 bases and 6 bases respectively, with 21 bases between them. The CDR3 contains 15 residues. Germline CDR1 is MNHEY and CDR2 is SVGAGI. Here the CDR3 DNA reads TGTGCCAGCAGCAGGACTAGGGGGTGGGTGGCCGAGCAGTACTTC. It specifies CASSRTRGWVAEQYF.

This clone was counted between two and nine times. This sequence joins TRBV4-3 and TRBJ1-1; D unresolved. Trimming shortened V by 0 bases and J by 8 bases, and 4 bases separated the two germline ends. The CDR3 spans 11 residues. CDR1 and CDR2 (germline): LGHNA, YSLEER. CDR3: CASSQEREAFF. The CDR3 coding sequence is TGCGCCAGCAGCCAAGAGAGGGAAGCTTTCTTT.

The genes are TRBV30 and TRBJ1-5; 9 nucleotides agree with TRBD1. V was clipped by 2 bases and J by 8 bases; unmatched bases: 7. Germline assignment: CDR1 GTSNPN and CDR2 SVGIG (reference sequence). This CDR3 comprises 14 residues. The CDR3 DNA sequence: TGTGCCTGGAGTCTGGACAGGGGAGGAAAGCCCCAGCATTTT. Translation: CAWSLDRGGKPQHF. The full variable domain, completed using reference TRBV30 and TRBJ1-5, is SQTIHQWPATLVQPVGSPLSLECTVEGTSNPNLYWYRQAAGRGLQLLFYSVGIGQISSEVPQNLSASRPQDRQFILSSKKLLLSDSGFYLCAWSLDRGGKPQHFGDGTRLSIL.

In this sample, this clone turned up a few times. The CDR3 DNA sequence: TGTGCCAGCAGTTCTCCACAGGGACTAGTTTATGAGCAGTACTTC. Translated: CASSSPQGLVYEQYF. V gene TRBV28 combines with J gene TRBJ2-7; 8 bases match TRBD2. In germline, CDR1 is MDHEN, CDR2 SYDVKM. J lost 7 bases, V lost 4 bases, and 12 bases had no gene match. The CDR3 sequence is 15 residues long.

This chain uses TRBV5-1 with TRBJ2-2, with 7 bases identical to TRBD1. The junction had 4 bases not matched to a gene; V was cut back by 0 bases and J by 2 bases. The CDR3 loop spans 16 amino acids. The germline V gene encodes CDR1 SGHRS and CDR2 YFSETQ. CDR3 sequence (DNA): TGCGCCAGCAGCTTGGCGGGACAGCACAACACCGGGGAGCTGTTTTTT. The encoded protein is CASSLAGQHNTGELFF.

As regards this clone: The identical CDR3 is also encoded by other nucleotide sequences in the sample. The CDR3 loop reads CASRLDTGLNTEAFF. DNA for the CDR3: TGCGCCAGCAGACTAGATACAGGGCTTAACACTGAAGCTTTCTTT. The V gene is TRBV5-1, the J gene TRBJ1-1; a possible D gene is TRBD1 (6 bases). CDR3 length: 15 residues. V lost 5 bases, J lost 2 bases, and 16 bases lay in between. The germline V gene encodes CDR1 SGHRS and CDR2 YFSETQ.

The CDR3 loop is CASSPAGASYEQYF. As DNA, the CDR3 is TGTGCCAGCTCACCTGCTGGGGCCTCGTACGAGCAGTACTTC. V usage is TRBV18 and J usage is TRBJ2-7; D possibly corresponds to TRBD1 (5 bases). V was pared by 3 bases and J by 4 bases, with 13 bases between. The CDR3 covers 14 residues. Germline CDR1 KGHSH, CDR2 LQKENI.

The rearrangement joins TRBV7-2 to TRBJ2-3; TRBD2 aligns across 12 bases. The V gene's germline CDR1 is SGHTA and CDR2 FQGNSA. The CDR3 is 15 amino acids. J was trimmed by 5 bases and V by 6 bases; bases with no gene match: 6. The CDR3 loop reads CASSPLAGGIDTQYF. CDR3 nucleotide sequence: TGTGCCAGCAGTCCGCTAGCGGGGGGGATAGATACGCAGTATTTT. The complete variable domain, with remaining parts taken from reference TRBV7-2 and TRBJ2-3, reads GAGVSQSPSNKVTEKGKDVELRCDPISGHTALYWYRQSLGQGLEFLIYFQGNSAPDKSGLPSDRFSAERTGGSVSTLTIQRTQQEDSAVYLCASSPLAGGIDTQYFGPGTRLTVL.

The chain has TRBV2 and TRBJ1-2; 7 nucleotides line up with TRBD1. The CDR3 contains 16 residues. CDR1 and CDR2 from the germline V gene are SNHLY and FYNNEI. V trimming: 5 bases; J trimming: 8 bases; junction bases outside the gene matches: 17. The chain's CDR3 is CASSSTEGGGRYGYTF. The CDR3 region has the DNA TGTGCCAGCAGTAGTACGGAAGGGGGCGGGCGCTACGGCTACACCTTC.

The chain links TRBV7-9 to TRBJ2-2; 8 bases agree with TRBD1. CDR3 size: 15 residues. In germline, CDR1 is SEHNR, CDR2 FQNEAQ (reference sequence). V dropped 8 bases and J dropped 2; count of bases not matched to a gene: 7. CDR3 in DNA: TGTGCCAGCGCGACGGACAGGGCAAACACCGGGGAGCTGTTTTTT. Its protein is CASATDRANTGELFF.

As to this clone: The junction differs from germline at one of its ends, possibly a read error. J is TRBJ2-5 and V is TRBV7-9, with D perhaps matching TRBD1 (5 bases). CDR3 length equals 15 residues. The germline V gene has CDR1 SEHNR and CDR2 FQNEAQ (reference sequence). The CDR3 coding sequence is TGTTCCAGCAGCTTAGAGACAGATCTGCGGGAGACCCAGTACTTC. Protein sequence: CSSSLETDLRETQYF.

The V and J genes are TRBV6-1 and TRBJ1-2, with 7 positions matching TRBD1. Germline V gives CDR1 MNHNS, CDR2 SASEGT. The V gene end was trimmed by 6 bases and the J gene end by 2 bases; junction bases not matched to a gene: 6. CDR3 length: 14 amino acids. The CDR3 bases are TGTGCCAGCAGATTACCGGGACAGAACTATGGCTACACCTTC. It is translated as CASRLPGQNYGYTF.

In regard to this clone: At one end, the junction sequence differs from germline, possibly due to a read error. The V and J genes are TRBV5-1 and TRBJ1-3; D not certain. Germline lookup yields CDR1 SGHRS and CDR2 YFSETQ. The CDR3 contains 15 residues. The CDR3 region is CASSLDAGSGNTIYF. CDR3 nucleotides: TGCGCCAGCAGTTTGGATGCGGGGTCTGGAAACACCATATATTTT.

This clone occurred a few times. V and J are TRBV5-1 and TRBJ2-7, with 8 positions matching TRBD1. Germline CDR1 SGHRS, CDR2 YFSETQ. V lost 0 bases to trimming and J lost 3 bases; unmatched junction nucleotides: 5. The CDR3 runs 15 residues. CDR3 DNA: TGCGCCAGCAGCTTGGAGGGACAGGAGGGCTACGAGCAGTACTTC. The encoded protein is CASSLEGQEGYEQYF.

This chain links TRBV6-5 with TRBJ2-7; possibly TRBD1 for D (6 bases). This CDR3 is built from 12 residues. From germline, CDR1 is MNHEY and CDR2 SVGAGI. V lost 7 bases and J 4 bases, leaving 11 bases between the germline ends. CDR3 in amino acids: CASKTGSYEQYF. In DNA, the CDR3 is TGTGCCAGCAAAACAGGGTCATACGAGCAGTACTTC.

This chain joins TRBV13 and TRBJ1-1, with a weak D call TRBD1 (6 bases). Germline V gene lookup returns CDR1 PRHDT and CDR2 FYEKMQ (reference sequence). Trimming stripped 5 bases from V and 0 bases from J, with 10 bases between. The CDR3 runs to 14 residues. CDR3 bases: TGTGCCAGCAGCCGCACAGGGATGAACACTGAAGCTTTCTTT. Its protein product is CASSRTGMNTEAFF.

The gene calls are TRBV15 and TRBJ2-7; 7 bases agree with TRBD1. The CDR3 has 14 residues. CDR1 is LNHNV, CDR2 YYDKDF, per germline (reference sequence). The J segment lost 5 bases and the V segment lost 0 bases, leaving 4 bases of the junction unmatched. The CDR3 protein is CATSRDRQGDEQYF. In DNA form, the CDR3 reads TGTGCCACCAGCAGAGATCGGCAGGGGGACGAGCAGTACTTC.

The V and J genes are TRBV29-1 and TRBJ2-5; tentatively, D is TRBD1 (5 bases). Germline V lookup: CDR1 SQVTM, CDR2 ANQGSEA. Trimming cost V 3 bases and J 10 bases, with 15 bases left between them. The length of the CDR3 is 12 residues. The CDR3 sequence: CSVEDRQGNQYF. CDR3 sequence (DNA): TGCAGCGTTGAGGACCGGCAGGGTAACCAGTACTTC. Filled out from reference TRBV29-1 and TRBJ2-5, the complete variable domain reads SAVISQKPSRDICQRGTSLTIQCQVDSQVTMMFWYRQQPGQSLTLIATANQGSEATYESGFVIDKFPISRPNLTFSTLTVSNMSPEDSSIYLCSVEDRQGNQYFGPGTRLLVL.

This clone was recorded a few times. The rearrangement joins TRBV9 to TRBJ2-1; 7 nucleotides agree with TRBD2. The junction had 11 bases not matched to a gene; V was cut back by 4 bases and J by 7 bases. Germline V gene lookup returns CDR1 SGDLS and CDR2 YYNGEE. This CDR3 contains 15 residues. The CDR3 loop reads CASSFRAGIDNEQFF. As DNA, the CDR3 is TGTGCCAGCAGCTTCCGAGCGGGAATTGATAATGAGCAGTTCTTC.

The rearrangement joins TRBV9 to TRBJ2-3; D might be TRBD2 (5 bases). V was trimmed by 0 bases and J by 1 base, leaving 15 bases between them. Germline CDR1 reads SGDLS; CDR2 reads YYNGEE. The CDR3 is 17 amino acids. The CDR3 nucleotides are TGTGCCAGCAGCGTAGTGGAGACTACCACGGGCACAGATACGCAGTATTTT. Translated: CASSVVETTTGTDTQYF. The full variable domain, rest sourced from reference TRBV9 and TRBJ2-3, is DSGVTQTPKHLITATGQRVTLRCSPRSGDLSVYWYQQSLDQGLQFLIQYYNGEERAKGNILERFSAQQFPDLHSELNLSSLELGDSALYFCASSVVETTTGTDTQYFGPGTRLTVL.

The chain joins TRBV28 to TRBJ2-1; 10 bases map to TRBD2. This CDR3 is built from 16 residues. Looked up from germline, CDR1 is MDHEN and CDR2 is SYDVKM. V was clipped by 5 bases and J by 3 bases; unmatched bases: 7. CDR3 in amino acids: CASSLFSGRHYNEQFF. DNA for the CDR3: TGTGCCAGCAGTCTCTTTAGCGGGAGGCACTACAATGAGCAGTTCTTC.

This clone appeared once. The sample has other DNA sequences that encode this CDR3 too. The chain combines TRBV29-1 with TRBJ2-1, with D possibly being TRBD2 (5 bases). V shed 3 bases and J shed 6 bases, with 9 bases lying between them. Germline assignment: CDR1 SQVTM and CDR2 ANQGSEA. The CDR3 sequence is 12 residues long. In DNA form, the CDR3 reads TGCAGCGTTGATGGAGGAGGCAATGAGCAGTTCTTC. It encodes CSVDGGGNEQFF.

This clone showed up just a few times. The genes are TRBV19 and TRBJ2-3; D possibly corresponds to TRBD1 (5 bases). CDR1 LNHDA and CDR2 SQIVND come from the germline V gene (reference sequence). The CDR3 is 14 amino acids. V was trimmed by 5 bases and J by 1 base, leaving 10 bases between them. The DNA for the CDR3 is TGTGCCAGTAGTCTCCGACAGCGCACAGATACGCAGTATTTT. It translates to CASSLRQRTDTQYF.

CDR3 residues: CASSLGAGTSTDTQYF. CDR3 DNA sequence: TGTGCCAGCAGTTTAGGGGCGGGGACCAGCACAGATACGCAGTATTTT. V is TRBV28 and J is TRBJ2-3, with D maybe TRBD2 (6 bases). The CDR3 is made up of 16 amino acids. Germline assignment: CDR1 MDHEN and CDR2 SYDVKM. V lost 2 bases to trimming and J lost 0 bases, with 12 bases between them.